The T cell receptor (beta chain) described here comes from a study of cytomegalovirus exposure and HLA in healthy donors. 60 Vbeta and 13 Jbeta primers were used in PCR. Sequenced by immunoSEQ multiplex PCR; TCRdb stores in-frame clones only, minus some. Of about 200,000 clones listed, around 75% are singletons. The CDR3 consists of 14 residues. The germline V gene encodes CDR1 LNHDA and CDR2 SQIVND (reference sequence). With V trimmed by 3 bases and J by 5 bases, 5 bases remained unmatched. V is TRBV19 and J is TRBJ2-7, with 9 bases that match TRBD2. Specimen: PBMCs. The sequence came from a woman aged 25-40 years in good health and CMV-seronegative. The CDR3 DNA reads TGTGCCAGTAGTATCCGGGCGGGAGGGAACGAGCAGTACTTC. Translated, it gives CASSIRAGGNEQYF.